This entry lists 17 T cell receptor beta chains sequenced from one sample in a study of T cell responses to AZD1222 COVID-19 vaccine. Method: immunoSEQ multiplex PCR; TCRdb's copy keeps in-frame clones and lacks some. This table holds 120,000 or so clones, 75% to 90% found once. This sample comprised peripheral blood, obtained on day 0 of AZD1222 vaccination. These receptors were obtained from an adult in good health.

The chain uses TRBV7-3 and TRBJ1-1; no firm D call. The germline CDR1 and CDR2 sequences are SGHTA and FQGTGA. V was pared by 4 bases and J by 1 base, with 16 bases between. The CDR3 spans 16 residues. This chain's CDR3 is CASSSAWGRENTEAFF. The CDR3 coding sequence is TGTGCCAGCAGCTCAGCCTGGGGAAGGGAGAACACTGAAGCTTTCTTT.

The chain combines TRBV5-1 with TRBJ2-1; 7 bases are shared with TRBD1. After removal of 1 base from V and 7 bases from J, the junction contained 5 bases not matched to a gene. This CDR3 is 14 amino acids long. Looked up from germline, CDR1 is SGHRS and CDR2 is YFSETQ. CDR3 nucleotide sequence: TGCGCCAGCAGCTTGTTAGGGGGCGGGAATGAGCAGTTCTTC. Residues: CASSLLGGGNEQFF. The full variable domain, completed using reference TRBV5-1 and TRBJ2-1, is KAGVTQTPRYLIKTRGQQVTLSCSPISGHRSVSWYQQTPGQGLQFLFEYFSETQRNKGNFPGRFSGRQFSNSRSEMNVSTLELGDSALYLCASSLLGGGNEQFFGPGTRLTVL.

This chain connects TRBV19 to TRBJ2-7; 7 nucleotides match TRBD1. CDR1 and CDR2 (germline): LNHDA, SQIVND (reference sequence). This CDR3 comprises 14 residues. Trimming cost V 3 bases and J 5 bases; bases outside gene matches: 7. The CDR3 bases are TGTGCCAGTAGTATTGGGACAGAGGTAAACGAGCAGTACTTC. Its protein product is CASSIGTEVNEQYF.

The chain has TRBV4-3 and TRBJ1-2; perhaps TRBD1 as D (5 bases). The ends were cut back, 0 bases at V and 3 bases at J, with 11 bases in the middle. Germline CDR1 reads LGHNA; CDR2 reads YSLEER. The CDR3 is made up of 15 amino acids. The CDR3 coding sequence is TGCGCCAGCAGCCAAGAAAAGGGGAAGTACTATGGCTACACCTTC. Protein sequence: CASSQEKGKYYGYTF.

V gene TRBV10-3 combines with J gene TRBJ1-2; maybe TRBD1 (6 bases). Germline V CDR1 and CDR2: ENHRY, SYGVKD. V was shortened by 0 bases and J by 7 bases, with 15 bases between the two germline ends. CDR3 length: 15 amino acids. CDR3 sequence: CAISESEGGGTGYTF. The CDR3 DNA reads TGTGCCATCAGTGAGTCGGAGGGGGGAGGAACTGGCTACACCTTC.

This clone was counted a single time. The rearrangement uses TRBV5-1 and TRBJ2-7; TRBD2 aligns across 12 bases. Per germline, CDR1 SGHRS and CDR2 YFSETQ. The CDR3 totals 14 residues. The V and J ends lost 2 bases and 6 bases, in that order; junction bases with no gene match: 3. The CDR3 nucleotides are TGCGCCAGCAGCTTTACTAGCGGGAGGTCCGAGCAGTACTTC. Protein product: CASSFTSGRSEQYF. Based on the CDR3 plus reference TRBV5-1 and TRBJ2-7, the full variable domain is KAGVTQTPRYLIKTRGQQVTLSCSPISGHRSVSWYQQTPGQGLQFLFEYFSETQRNKGNFPGRFSGRQFSNSRSEMNVSTLELGDSALYLCASSFTSGRSEQYFGPGTRLTVT.

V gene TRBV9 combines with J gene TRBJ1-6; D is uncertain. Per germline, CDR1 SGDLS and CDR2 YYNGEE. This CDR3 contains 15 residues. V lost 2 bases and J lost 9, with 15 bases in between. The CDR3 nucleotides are TGTGCCAGCAGCGTTAGACGGGATCTCGGTTCACCCCTCCACTTT. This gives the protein CASSVRRDLGSPLHF.

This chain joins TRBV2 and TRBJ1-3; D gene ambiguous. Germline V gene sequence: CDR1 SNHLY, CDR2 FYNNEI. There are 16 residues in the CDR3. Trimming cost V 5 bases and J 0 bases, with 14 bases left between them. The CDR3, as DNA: TGTGCCAGCAGTATCCTGACTGCGGACTCTGGAAACACCATATATTTT. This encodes CASSILTADSGNTIYF.

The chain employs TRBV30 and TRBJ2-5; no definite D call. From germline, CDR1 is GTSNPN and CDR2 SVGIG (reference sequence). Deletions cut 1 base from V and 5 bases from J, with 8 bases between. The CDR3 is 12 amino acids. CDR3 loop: CAWSGLGETQYF. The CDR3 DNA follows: TGTGCCTGGAGTGGCTTGGGGGAGACCCAGTACTTC. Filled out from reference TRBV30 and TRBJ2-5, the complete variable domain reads SQTIHQWPATLVQPVGSPLSLECTVEGTSNPNLYWYRQAAGRGLQLLFYSVGIGQISSEVPQNLSASRPQDRQFILSSKKLLLSDSGFYLCAWSGLGETQYFGPGTRLLVL.

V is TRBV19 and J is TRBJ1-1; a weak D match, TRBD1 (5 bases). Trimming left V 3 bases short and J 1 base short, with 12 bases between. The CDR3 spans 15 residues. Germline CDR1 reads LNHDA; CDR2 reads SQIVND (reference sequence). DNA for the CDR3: TGTGCCAGTAGTATGGGGTCAGGGAGGAACACTGAAGCTTTCTTT. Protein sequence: CASSMGSGRNTEAFF.

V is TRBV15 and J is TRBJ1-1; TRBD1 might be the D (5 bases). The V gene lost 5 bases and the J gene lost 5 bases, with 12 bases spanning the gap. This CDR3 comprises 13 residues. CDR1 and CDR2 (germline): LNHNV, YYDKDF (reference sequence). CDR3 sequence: CATSPQGWTEAFF. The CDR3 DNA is TGTGCCACCAGCCCCCAGGGCTGGACTGAAGCTTTCTTT. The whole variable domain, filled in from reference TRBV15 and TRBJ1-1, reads DAMVIQNPRYQVTQFGKPVTLSCSQTLNHNVMYWYQQKSSQAPKLLFHYYDKDFNNEADTPDNFQSRRPNTSFCFLDIRSPGLGDTAMYLCATSPQGWTEAFFGQGTRLTVV.

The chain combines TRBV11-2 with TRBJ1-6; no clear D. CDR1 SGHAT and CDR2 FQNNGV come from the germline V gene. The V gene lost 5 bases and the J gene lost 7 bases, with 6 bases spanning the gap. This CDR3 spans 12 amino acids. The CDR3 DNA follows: TGTGCCAGCAGCAAACAAAATTCACCCCTCCACTTT. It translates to CASSKQNSPLHF. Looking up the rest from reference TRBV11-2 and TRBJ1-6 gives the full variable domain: EAGVAQSPRYKIIEKRQSVAFWCNPISGHATLYWYQQILGQGPKLLIQFQNNGVVDDSQLPKDRFSAERLKGVDSTLKIQPAKLEDSAVYLCASSKQNSPLHFGNGTRLTVT.

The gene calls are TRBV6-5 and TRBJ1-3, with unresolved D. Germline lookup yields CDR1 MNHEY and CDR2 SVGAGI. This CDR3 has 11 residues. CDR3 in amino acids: CATISGNTIYF. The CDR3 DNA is TGTGCTACTATCTCTGGAAACACCATATATTTT.

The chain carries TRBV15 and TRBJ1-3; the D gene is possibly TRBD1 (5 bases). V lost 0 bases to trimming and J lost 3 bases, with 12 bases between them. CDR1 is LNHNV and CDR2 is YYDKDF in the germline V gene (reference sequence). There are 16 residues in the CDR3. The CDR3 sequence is CATSRDTGTDGNTIYF. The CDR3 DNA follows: TGTGCCACCAGCAGAGATACAGGTACGGATGGAAACACCATATATTTT.

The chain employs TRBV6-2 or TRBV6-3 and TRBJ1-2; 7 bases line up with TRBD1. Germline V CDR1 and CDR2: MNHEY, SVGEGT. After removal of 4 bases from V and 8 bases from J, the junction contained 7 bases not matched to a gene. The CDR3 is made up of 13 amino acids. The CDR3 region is CASSSTGARGYTF. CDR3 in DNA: TGTGCCAGCAGTTCCACAGGGGCTCGGGGCTACACCTTC.

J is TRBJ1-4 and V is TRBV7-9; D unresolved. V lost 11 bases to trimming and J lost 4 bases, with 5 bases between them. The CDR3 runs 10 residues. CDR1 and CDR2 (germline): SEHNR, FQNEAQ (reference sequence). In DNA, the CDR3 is TGTGCCGTGGGTAATGAAAAACTGTTTTTT. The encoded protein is CAVGNEKLFF.

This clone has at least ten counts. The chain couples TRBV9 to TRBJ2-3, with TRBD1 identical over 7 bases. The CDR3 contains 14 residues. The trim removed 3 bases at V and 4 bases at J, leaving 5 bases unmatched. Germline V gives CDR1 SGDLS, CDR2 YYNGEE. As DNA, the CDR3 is TGTGCCAGCAGCGCAGGACAGGTATCAGATACGCAGTATTTT. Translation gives CASSAGQVSDTQYF.